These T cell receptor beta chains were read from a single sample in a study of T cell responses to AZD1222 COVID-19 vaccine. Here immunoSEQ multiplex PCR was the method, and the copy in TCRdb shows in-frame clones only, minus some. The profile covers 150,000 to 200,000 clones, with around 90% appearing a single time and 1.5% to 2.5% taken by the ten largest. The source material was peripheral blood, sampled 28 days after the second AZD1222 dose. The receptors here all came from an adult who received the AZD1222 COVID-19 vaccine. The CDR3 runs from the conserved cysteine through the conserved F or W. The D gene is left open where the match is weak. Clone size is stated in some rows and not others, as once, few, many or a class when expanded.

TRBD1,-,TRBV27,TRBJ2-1,TGTGCCAGCAGTCCCGGGACAGGGGTCAGAAATGAGCAGTTCTTC,CASSPGTGVRNEQFF
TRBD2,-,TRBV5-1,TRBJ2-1,TGCGCCAGCAGCTTGGAGGTCTCAGCGGGATACAATGAGCAGTTCTTC,CASSLEVSAGYNEQFF
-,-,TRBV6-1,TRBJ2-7,TGTGCCAGCAGTGAAATTTCTAGCGCCTCCTACGAGCAGTACTTC,CASSEISSASYEQYF
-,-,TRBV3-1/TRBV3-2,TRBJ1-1,TGTGCCAGCAGCCAAGGTAGACGGTGGGTACTGGGAGCTTTCTTT,CASSQGRRWVLGAFF
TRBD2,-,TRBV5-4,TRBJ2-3,TGTGCCAGCAGCACTGGTATGGGACTAGCGGGAAGGGATACGCAGTATTTT,CASSTGMGLAGRDTQYF
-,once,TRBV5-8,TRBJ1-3,TGTGCCAGCAGCTCCGCTGGAAACACCATATATTTT,CASSSAGNTIYF
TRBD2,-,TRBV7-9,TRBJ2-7,TGTGCCAGCAGCTTTGGTGGACTAGCGGCGCTCTACGAGCAGTACTTC,CASSFGGLAALYEQYF
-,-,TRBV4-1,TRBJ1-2,TGCGCCAGCAGCCAGACCCAGGGGATCAGCCCCTATGGCTACACCTTC,CASSQTQGISPYGYTF
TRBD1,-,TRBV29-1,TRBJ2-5,TGCAGCGCCTGGGACAGGGGGGTGGAGACCCAGTACTTC,CSAWDRGVETQYF
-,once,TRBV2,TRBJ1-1,TGTGCCTCAGTGGGACGCAGCATGAACACTGAAGCTTTCTTT,CASVGRSMNTEAFF
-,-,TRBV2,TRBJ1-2,TGTGCCAGCAGTGCCGGGTCAAGCTATGGCTACACCTTC,CASSAGSSYGYTF
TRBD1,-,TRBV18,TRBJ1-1,TGTGCCAGCTCACCACTTGCTGTCAGGGGGCTTGACACTGAAGCTTTCTTT,CASSPLAVRGLDTEAFF
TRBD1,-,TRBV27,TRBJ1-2,TGTGCCAGCAGTTCGCAGGGTACAGGGGGCAGGGATGGCTACACCTTC,CASSSQGTGGRDGYTF
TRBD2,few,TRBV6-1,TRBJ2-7,TGTGCCAGCAGTGCTAACCCTAGACGACTAGCGGGGGGAAGCGAGCAGTACTTC,CASSANPRRLAGGSEQYF
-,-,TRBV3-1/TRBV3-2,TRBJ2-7,TGTGCCAGCAGCGAAGACAGGCAAACCTCCTACGAGCAGTACTTC,CASSEDRQTSYEQYF
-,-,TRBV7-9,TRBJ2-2,TGTGCCAGCAGCCTGACAGAGAACACCGGGGAGCTGTTTTTT,CASSLTENTGELFF
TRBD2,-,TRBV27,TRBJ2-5,TGTGCCAGCAGTACCTCGGGACTAGCGAGGCATCACCAGTACTTC,CASSTSGLARHHQYF
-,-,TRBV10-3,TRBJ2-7,TGTGCCATCAGGGGTCCAGCCGCCGAGGAGCAGTACTTC,CAIRGPAAEEQYF
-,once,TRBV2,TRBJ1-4,TGTGCCAGCAGTGGGAGGGGCTGGAATGAAAAACTGTTTTTT,CASSGRGWNEKLFF
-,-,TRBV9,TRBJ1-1,TGTGCCAGCAGCGCACTGTCCGGAGGTGGGACTGAAGCTTTCTTT,CASSALSGGGTEAFF
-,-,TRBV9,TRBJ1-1,TGTGCCAGCAGCGTAGCAGGGGCTCTCTCCATGAACACTGAAGCTTTCTTT,CASSVAGALSMNTEAFF
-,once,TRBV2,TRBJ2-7,TGTGCCAGCAGAAACAGGGAACGGGAGTACTTC,CASRNREREYF
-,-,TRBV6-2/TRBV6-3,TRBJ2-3,TGTGCCAGCAGTGGGGGCCTGGCAGATACGCAGTATTTT,CASSGGLADTQYF
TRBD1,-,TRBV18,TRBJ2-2,TGTGCCAGCTCACCGACAGGGGGCAGGAACACCGGGGAGCTGTTTTTT,CASSPTGGRNTGELFF
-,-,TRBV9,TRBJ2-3,TGTGCCAGCAGCGTAACCCCAGATACGCAGTATTTT,CASSVTPDTQYF
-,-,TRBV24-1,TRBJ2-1,TGTGCCACCAGTGCCCGGGGGAGCTCCTACAATGAGCAGTTCTTC,CATSARGSSYNEQFF
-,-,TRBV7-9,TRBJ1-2,TGTGCCAGCAGCTTAGGGGGGAACTATGGCTACACCTTC,CASSLGGNYGYTF
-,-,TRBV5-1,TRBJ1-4,TGCGCCAGCAGCTTGATCAGGGGCCAGGGTGAAAAACTGTTTTTT,CASSLIRGQGEKLFF
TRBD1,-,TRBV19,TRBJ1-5,TGTGCCAGTGGGACAGGCCAGCATTTT,CASGTGQHF
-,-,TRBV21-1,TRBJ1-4,TGTGCCAGCAGCAAAGAGGACAGGGAGGGTGAAAAACTGTTTTTT,CASSKEDREGEKLFF
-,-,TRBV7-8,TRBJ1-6,TGTGCCAGCACCTACCAAAGCGGGGGAGCGCTTAATTCACCCCTCCACTTT,CASTYQSGGALNSPLHF
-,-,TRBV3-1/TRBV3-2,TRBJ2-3,TGTGCCAGCAGCCTACGAAGCGGGAGCACAGATACGCAGTATTTT,CASSLRSGSTDTQYF
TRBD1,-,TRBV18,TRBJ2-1,TGTGCCAGCTCACCGGGGGGGACAGGGACGAATGAGCAGTTCTTC,CASSPGGTGTNEQFF
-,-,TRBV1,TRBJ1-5,TGCACCAGCAGCCAAGATCATGGACAGGATAGCAATCAGCCCCAGCATTTT,CTSSQDHGQDSNQPQHF
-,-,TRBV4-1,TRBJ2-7,TGCGCCAGCAGCCAAGAATATTCTTCGGAAACCTACGAGCAGTACTTC,CASSQEYSSETYEQYF
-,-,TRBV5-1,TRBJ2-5,TGCGCCAGCAGCTTGGGACACCCCCAAGAGACCCAGTACTTC,CASSLGHPQETQYF
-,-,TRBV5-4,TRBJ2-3,TGTGCCAGCAGCTCTGGGGGTAGCAGCACAGATACGCAGTATTTT,CASSSGGSSTDTQYF
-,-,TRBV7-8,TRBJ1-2,TGTGCCAGCAGCTTAGCAGTCAACTATGGCTACACCTTC,CASSLAVNYGYTF
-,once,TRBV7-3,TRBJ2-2,TGTGCCAGCAGCAACGACTCCCCCGGGGAGCTGTTTTTT,CASSNDSPGELFF
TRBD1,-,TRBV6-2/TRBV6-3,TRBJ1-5,TGTGCCAGCAGCAAACAGGGGGCCTACCAGCCCCAGCATTTT,CASSKQGAYQPQHF
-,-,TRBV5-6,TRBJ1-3,TGTGCCAGCAGCTTAGACAGATTCTCTGGAAACACCATATATTTT,CASSLDRFSGNTIYF
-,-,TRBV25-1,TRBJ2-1,TGTGCCAGCAGTGGGGGTCATGAGCAGTTCTTC,CASSGGHEQFF
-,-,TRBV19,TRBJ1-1,TGTGCCAGTAGGATAGGGCAAGGGGCTGAAGCTTTCTTT,CASRIGQGAEAFF
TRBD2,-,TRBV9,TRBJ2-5,TGTGCCAGCAGCTACGGTCTAGCGGGAGCGGAGACCCAGTACTTC,CASSYGLAGAETQYF
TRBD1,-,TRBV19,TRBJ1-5,TGTGCCAGTAGTATAAGGGACAGTGGCCAGCCCCAGCATTTT,CASSIRDSGQPQHF
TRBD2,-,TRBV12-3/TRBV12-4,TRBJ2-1,TGTGCCACCTCGGGGGGCTCCTACAATGAGCAGTTCTTC,CATSGGSYNEQFF
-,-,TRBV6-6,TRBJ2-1,TGTGCCAGCAGTTACTCGGCTAGCGCGGATGAGCAGTTCTTC,CASSYSASADEQFF
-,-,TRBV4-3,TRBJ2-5,TGCGCCAGCAGCCCTCAGACTAGTCGGGAGACCCAGTACTTC,CASSPQTSRETQYF
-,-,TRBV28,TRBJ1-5,TGTGCCAGCAGTCGACCGAAGGGGACTCAGCCCCAGCATTTT,CASSRPKGTQPQHF
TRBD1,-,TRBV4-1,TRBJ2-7,TGCGCCAGCAGCCAAGGGACAGGGTACGAGCAGTACTTC,CASSQGTGYEQYF
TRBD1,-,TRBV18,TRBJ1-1,TGTGCCAGCTCATTGGGACAGGGAGTTGTTGAAGCTTTCTTT,CASSLGQGVVEAFF
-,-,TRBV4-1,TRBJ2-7,TGCGCCAGCAGCCAGCAGGACTCCTACGAGCAGTACTTC,CASSQQDSYEQYF
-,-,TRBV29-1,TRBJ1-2,TGCAGCGTTGGGGACGCAGGACGGTATGGCTACACCTTC,CSVGDAGRYGYTF
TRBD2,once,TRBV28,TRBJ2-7,TGTGCCAGCAGTGCCCAGGGGCTAGCGGGTTACGAGCAGTACTTC,CASSAQGLAGYEQYF
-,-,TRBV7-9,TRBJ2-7,TGTGCCAGCAGCAGTTTTGTCTCGGGTAGCTACGAGCAGTACTTC,CASSSFVSGSYEQYF
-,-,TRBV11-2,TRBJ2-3,TGTGCCAGCAGCTTGATGTTTGGCGCGGGAGATACGCAGTATTTT,CASSLMFGAGDTQYF
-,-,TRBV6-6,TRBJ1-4,TGTGCCAGCAGTTTTCGTCAAGATGAAAAACTGTTTTTT,CASSFRQDEKLFF